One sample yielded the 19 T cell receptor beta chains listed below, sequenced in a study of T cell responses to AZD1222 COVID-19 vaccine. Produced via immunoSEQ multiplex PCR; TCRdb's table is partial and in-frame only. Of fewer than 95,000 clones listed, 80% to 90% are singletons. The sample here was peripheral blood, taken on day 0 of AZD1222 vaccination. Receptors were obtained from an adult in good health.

The DNA of the CDR3 is TGTGCCAGCAGACAGGGAGTCACCGGGGAGCTGTTTTTT. Translation: CASRQGVTGELFF. The chain joins TRBV6-4 to TRBJ2-2, with D maybe TRBD1 (6 bases). This CDR3 comprises 13 residues. With 6 bases removed from V and 4 bases from J, the gap between germline ends came to 9 bases. Per the germline V gene, CDR1 is MRHNA and CDR2 is SNTAGT.

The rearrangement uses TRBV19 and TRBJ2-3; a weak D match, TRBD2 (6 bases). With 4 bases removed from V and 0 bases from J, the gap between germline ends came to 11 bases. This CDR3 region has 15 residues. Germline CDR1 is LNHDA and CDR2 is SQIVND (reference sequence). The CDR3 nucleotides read TGTGCCAGTAGTAGTTTGGGACTCAGCACAGATACGCAGTATTTT. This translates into CASSSLGLSTDTQYF.

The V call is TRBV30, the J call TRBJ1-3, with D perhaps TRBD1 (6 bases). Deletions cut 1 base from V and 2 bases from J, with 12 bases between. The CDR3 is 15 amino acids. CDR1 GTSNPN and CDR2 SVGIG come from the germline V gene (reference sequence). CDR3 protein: CAWSDRVAAGNTIYF. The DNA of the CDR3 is TGTGCCTGGAGTGACAGGGTTGCGGCTGGAAACACCATATATTTT.

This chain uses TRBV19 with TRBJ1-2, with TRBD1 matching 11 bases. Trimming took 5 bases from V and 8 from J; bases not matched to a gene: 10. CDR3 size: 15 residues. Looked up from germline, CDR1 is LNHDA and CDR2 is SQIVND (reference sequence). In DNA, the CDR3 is TGTGCCAGTAGTGCGGCCGGGACAGGGGGATCCGGCTACACCTTC. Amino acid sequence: CASSAAGTGGSGYTF.

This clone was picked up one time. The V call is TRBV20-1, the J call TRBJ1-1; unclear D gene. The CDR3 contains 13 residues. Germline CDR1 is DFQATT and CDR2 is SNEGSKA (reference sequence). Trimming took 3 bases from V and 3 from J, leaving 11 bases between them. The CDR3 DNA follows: TGCAGTGCTAGTGGAGGGCGAGACACTGAAGCTTTCTTT. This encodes CSASGGRDTEAFF.

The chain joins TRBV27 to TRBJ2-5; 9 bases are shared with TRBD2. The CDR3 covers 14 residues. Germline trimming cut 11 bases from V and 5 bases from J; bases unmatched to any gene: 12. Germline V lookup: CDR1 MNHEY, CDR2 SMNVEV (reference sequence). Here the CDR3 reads CASRASGILETQYF. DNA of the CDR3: TGTGCCTCACGTGCTAGCGGGATATTGGAGACCCAGTACTTC.

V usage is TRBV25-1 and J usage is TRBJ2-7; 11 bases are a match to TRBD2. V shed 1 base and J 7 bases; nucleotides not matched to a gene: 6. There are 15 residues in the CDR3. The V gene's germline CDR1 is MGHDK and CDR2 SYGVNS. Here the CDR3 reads CASSEFLAGGGEQYF. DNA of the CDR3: TGTGCCAGCAGTGAATTTTTAGCGGGAGGGGGTGAGCAGTACTTC.

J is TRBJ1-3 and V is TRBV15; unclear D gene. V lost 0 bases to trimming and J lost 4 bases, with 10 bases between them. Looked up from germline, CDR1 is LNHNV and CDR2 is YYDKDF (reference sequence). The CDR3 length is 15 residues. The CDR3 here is CATSRDEGSGNTIYF. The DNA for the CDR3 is TGTGCCACCAGCAGAGATGAGGGTTCCGGAAACACCATATATTTT.

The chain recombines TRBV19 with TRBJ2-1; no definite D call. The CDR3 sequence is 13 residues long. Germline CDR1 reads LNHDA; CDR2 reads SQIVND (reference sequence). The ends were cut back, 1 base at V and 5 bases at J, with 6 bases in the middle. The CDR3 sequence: CASSIGSNNEQFF. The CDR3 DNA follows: TGTGCCAGTAGTATAGGCAGTAACAATGAGCAGTTCTTC.

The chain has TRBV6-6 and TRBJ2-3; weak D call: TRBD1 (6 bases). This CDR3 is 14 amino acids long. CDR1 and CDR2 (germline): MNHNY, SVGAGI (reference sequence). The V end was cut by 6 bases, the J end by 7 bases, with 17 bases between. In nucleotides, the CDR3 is TGTGCCAGCAGCAACTACTGGGGGCTGTATACGCAGTATTTT. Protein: CASSNYWGLYTQYF.

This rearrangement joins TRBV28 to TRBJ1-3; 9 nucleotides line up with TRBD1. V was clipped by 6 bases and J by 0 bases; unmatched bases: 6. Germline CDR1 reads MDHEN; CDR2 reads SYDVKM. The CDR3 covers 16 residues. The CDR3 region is CASSYGTGHSGNTIYF. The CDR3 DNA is TGTGCCAGCAGCTATGGGACAGGGCACTCTGGAAACACCATATATTTT. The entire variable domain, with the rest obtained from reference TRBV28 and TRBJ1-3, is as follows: DVKVTQSSRYLVKRTGEKVFLECVQDMDHENMFWYRQDPGLGLRLIYFSYDVKMKEKGDIPEGYSVSREKKERFSLILESASTNQTSMYLCASSYGTGHSGNTIYFGEGSWLTVV.

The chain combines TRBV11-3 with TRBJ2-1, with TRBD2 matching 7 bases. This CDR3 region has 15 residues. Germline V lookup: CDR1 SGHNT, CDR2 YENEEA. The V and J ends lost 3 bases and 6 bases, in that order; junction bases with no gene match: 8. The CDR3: CASSLGLPESNEQFF. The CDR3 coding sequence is TGTGCCAGCAGCTTGGGACTACCGGAAAGCAATGAGCAGTTCTTC.

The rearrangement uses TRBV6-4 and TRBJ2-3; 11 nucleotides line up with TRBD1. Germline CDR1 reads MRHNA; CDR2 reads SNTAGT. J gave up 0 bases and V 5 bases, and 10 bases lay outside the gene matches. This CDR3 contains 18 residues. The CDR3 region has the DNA TGTGCCAGCAGTCGCTCCGGGACAGGGGGATTAAGCACAGATACGCAGTATTTT. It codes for CASSRSGTGGLSTDTQYF.

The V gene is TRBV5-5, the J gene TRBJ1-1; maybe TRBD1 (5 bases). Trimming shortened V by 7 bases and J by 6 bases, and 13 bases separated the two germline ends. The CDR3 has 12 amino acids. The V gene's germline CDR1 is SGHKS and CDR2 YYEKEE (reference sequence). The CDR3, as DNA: TGTGCCAGCTCCGGGGGGGTTTCTGAAGCTTTCTTT. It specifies CASSGGVSEAFF.

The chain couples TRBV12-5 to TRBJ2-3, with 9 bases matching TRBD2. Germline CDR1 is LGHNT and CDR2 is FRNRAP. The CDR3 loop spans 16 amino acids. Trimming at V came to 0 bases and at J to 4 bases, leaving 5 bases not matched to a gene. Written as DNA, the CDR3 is TGTGCTAGTGGTTTGGTAATAGCGGGAGAAGCAGATACGCAGTATTTT. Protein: CASGLVIAGEADTQYF.

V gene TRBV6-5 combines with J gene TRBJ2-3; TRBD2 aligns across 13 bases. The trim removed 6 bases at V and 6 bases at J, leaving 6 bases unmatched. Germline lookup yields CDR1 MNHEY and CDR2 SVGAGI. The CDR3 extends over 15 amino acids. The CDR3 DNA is TGTGCCAGCAGCCCCGGACTAGCGGGAGTCGATACGCAGTATTTT. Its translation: CASSPGLAGVDTQYF.

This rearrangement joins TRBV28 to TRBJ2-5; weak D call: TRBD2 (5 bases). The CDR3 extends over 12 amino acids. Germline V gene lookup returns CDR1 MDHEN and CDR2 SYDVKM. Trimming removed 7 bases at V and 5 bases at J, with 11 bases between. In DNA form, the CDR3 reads TGTGCCAGCAACAAGCCGGGGGAGACCCAGTACTTC. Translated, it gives CASNKPGETQYF.

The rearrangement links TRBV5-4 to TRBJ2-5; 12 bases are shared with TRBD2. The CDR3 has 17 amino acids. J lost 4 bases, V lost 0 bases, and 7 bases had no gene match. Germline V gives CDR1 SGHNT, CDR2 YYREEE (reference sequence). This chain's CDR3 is CASSLVMTSGSRETQYF. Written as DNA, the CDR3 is TGTGCCAGCAGCTTGGTAATGACTAGCGGGAGCCGAGAGACCCAGTACTTC.

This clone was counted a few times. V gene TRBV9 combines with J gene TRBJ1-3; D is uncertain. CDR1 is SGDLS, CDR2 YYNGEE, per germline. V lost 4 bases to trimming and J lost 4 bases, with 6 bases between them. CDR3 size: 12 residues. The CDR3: CASSPRGNTIYF. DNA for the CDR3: TGTGCCAGCAGCCCACGAGGAAACACCATATATTTT.